This T cell receptor beta chain was found in a study of beta chain features in type 1 diabetes. V was shortened by 1 base and J by 0 bases, with 16 bases between the two germline ends. Germline-derived CDR1 and CDR2 are MGHRA and YSYEKL. The CDR3 extends over 18 amino acids. Study results and limitations: Among type 1 diabetes patients, VDJ junctions had fewer insertions and more deletions. Type 1 diabetes patients showed a moderate but significant shortening of TCRB CDR3s in all four CD4+ subsets.

Points on this clone: The antigen is unknown.

TCRB transcripts that were expressed got sequenced, as all of the isolated RNA had been reverse transcribed. Produced via immunoSEQ multiplex PCR; TCRdb's table is partial and in-frame only. This sample carries approximately 260,000 clones, approximately 25% of them seen once, and the ten largest clones take roughly 0.013%. Sorting that relied on CD45RO/CCR7/CD25/CD127/CD95/CD27 yielded CD4+ naive, central memory, regulatory and stem cell-like memory cells. This chain links TRBV4-1 with TRBJ1-5, with D possibly TRBD1 on 6 matching bases. The sequence was collected from a woman in her thirties with type 1 diabetes. The sequenced material came from naive CD4+ T cells from blood. CDR3 loop: CASSQVIQGPFSNQPQHF. The CDR3 region has the DNA TGCGCCAGCAGCCAAGTCATACAGGGACCTTTTAGCAATCAGCCCCAGCATTTT.